The subject of this entry is one T cell receptor beta chain. Its antigen is currently unknown. The data are from a study of T cell responses to AZD1222 COVID-19 vaccine. Notes on the study in general: The peak T cell response came first, and repertoires were sampled only after it. Nearly half of the spike-specific TCRs reportedly recognize variant regions that carry no mutations. Following two doses of AZD1222, Spike-specific TCR breadth and depth rose. White British donors predominated, females outnumbered males, and clonal diversity was possibly underestimated.

Produced via immunoSEQ multiplex PCR; TCRdb's table is partial and in-frame only. The repertoire includes tens of thousands of clones, 86% of them detected once, and less than 7% sits in the top ten. The clonotype comes from an adult in good health. The specimen was peripheral blood, collected on day 0 of AZD1222 vaccination.

The CDR3: CASSLGGTLDIYGYTF. The CDR3 DNA follows: TGTGCCAGCAGCTTAGGAGGCACCCTTGATATCTATGGCTACACCTTC. The chain has TRBV7-2 and TRBJ1-2, with no clear D. Trimming removed 1 base at V and 4 bases at J, with 16 bases between. The germline gives CDR1 SGHTA, CDR2 FQGNSA. The CDR3 has 16 amino acids.